The source of this T cell receptor beta chain is a study of monozygotic twins with inflammatory bowel disease. There are 16 residues in the CDR3. The germline gives CDR1 ENHRY, CDR2 SYGVKD. Eight distinct reactions (per sample) were used to make the cDNA. TCRdb re-called the 5' RACE reads, yielding one record per CDR3 amino acid sequence without DNA. This repertoire comprises 70,000 to 95,000 distinct CDR3 sequences; its ten largest clones make up around 7.2%. The sequence was obtained from a human donor with ulcerative colitis or Crohn's disease, or a healthy co-twin of an affected twin (not recorded which). This sequence joins TRBV10-3 and TRBJ2-3; TCRdb's D call, TRBD1, is unchecked because there is no DNA. Sequencing was carried out using blood. The CDR3 spells CAISPGTTPSTDTQYF.